The 6 T cell receptor beta chains reported below all come from one sample, sequenced in a study of shared clonotypes between healthy human individuals. TCRdb's table, derived via immunoSEQ multiplex PCR, lists solely in-frame clones and lacks some. The profile shows under 1,100,000 clones, roughly 70% of them singletons. Sequencing was performed on memory CD4+ T cells sorted from blood. The subset here: CD45RA-negative fraction. Every receptor here comes from a man younger than 35 in good health.

On this clone: Different DNA sequences within this sample yield the same CDR3. The chain is built from TRBV20-1 and TRBJ2-1; D gene uncertain. The CDR3 has 11 amino acids. Trimming left V 3 bases short and J 8 bases short, with 8 bases between. Germline CDR1 and CDR2: DFQATT and SNEGSKA (reference sequence). Here the CDR3 DNA reads TGCAGTGCTAGTCGCCTTGATGAGCAGTTCTTC. Its translation is CSASRLDEQFF.

This clone was observed many times. The chain carries TRBV28 and TRBJ2-7, with 9 bases that match TRBD1. This CDR3 has 15 amino acids. The trim removed 4 bases at V and 1 base at J, leaving 5 bases unmatched. CDR1 and CDR2 (germline): MDHEN, SYDVKM. The CDR3 DNA reads TGTGCCAGCAGTTCCCCGACAGGGGGTTCCTACGAGCAGTACTTC. Translation: CASSSPTGGSYEQYF.

This clone was observed a few times. The chain has TRBV27 and TRBJ1-6; D unresolved. The CDR3 is 15 amino acids. The germline V gene has CDR1 MNHEY and CDR2 SMNVEV (reference sequence). V was shortened by 2 bases and J by 6 bases, with 11 bases between the two germline ends. The CDR3 reads CASSLHSLLNSPLHF. CDR3 nucleotides: TGTGCCAGCAGTTTACATTCGCTGCTTAATTCACCCCTCCACTTT.

The V call is TRBV7-8, the J call TRBJ1-1; TRBD1 matches 7 bases. The trim removed 2 bases at V and 1 base at J, leaving 7 bases unmatched. The CDR3 covers 16 residues. The germline V gene has CDR1 SGHVS and CDR2 FQNEAQ. CDR3 protein: CASSLRQGGENTEAFF. CDR3 DNA: TGTGCCAGCAGCTTACGCCAGGGGGGCGAGAACACTGAAGCTTTCTTT.

This clone was seen only once. The chain is built from TRBV9 and TRBJ2-3; 12 bases align to TRBD2. The CDR3 length is 19 residues. V gave up 0 bases and J gave up 5 bases; unmatched junction bases: 13. Germline CDR1 reads SGDLS; CDR2 reads YYNGEE. The CDR3 spells CASSVALRTSGTTQDTQYF. The CDR3 DNA reads TGTGCCAGCAGCGTAGCACTAAGGACTAGCGGGACAACACAAGATACGCAGTATTTT. The entire variable domain, with the rest obtained from reference TRBV9 and TRBJ2-3, is as follows: DSGVTQTPKHLITATGQRVTLRCSPRSGDLSVYWYQQSLDQGLQFLIQYYNGEERAKGNILERFSAQQFPDLHSELNLSSLELGDSALYFCASSVALRTSGTTQDTQYFGPGTRLTVL.

The J gene is TRBJ1-1, the V gene TRBV28; no definite D call. V shed 4 bases and J shed 6 bases, with 27 bases lying between them. CDR3 length equals 18 residues. The germline CDR1 and CDR2 sequences are MDHEN and SYDVKM. As DNA, the CDR3 is TGTGCCAGCAGTTCCCTGACGGTTTGGGGTGATGAAGTATCTGAAGCTTTCTTT. Protein: CASSSLTVWGDEVSEAFF.